This TCR beta chain was documented in a study of CD8+ T cells in alopecia areata. This CDR3 contains 16 residues. The ends were cut back, 0 bases at V and 0 bases at J, with 12 bases in the middle. CDR1 is GTSNPN, CDR2 SVGIG, per germline (reference sequence). RNA was extracted and reverse transcribed into cDNA as the sequencing template. The table came from immunoSEQ multiplex PCR; TCRdb's copy has only in-frame clones and leaves some out. The data contain roughly 110,000 clones, about 60% of them seen just once; the ten biggest clones take up 12%. Treatment of the sample: oral pan-JAK inhibitor, 5-10 mg twice daily.

The sequence was collected from a human donor with alopecia areata. The chain has TRBV30 and TRBJ2-4, with D hard to call. Here the sequenced sample was CD8+ T cells sorted from blood, taken at week 24, from a patient treated with tofacitinib. The CDR3 DNA reads as TGTGCCTGGAGTGTTTATGGCGAACTAGCCAAAAACATTCAGTACTTC. It encodes CAWSVYGELAKNIQYF.